These 17 T cell receptor beta chains share one sample of origin, sequenced in a study of T cells in Graves' hyperthyroidism and ophthalmopathy. Amplification of TCR beta CDR3 regions used RNA as the template. HTBI primers were used for first-round RT-PCR of the TCR CDR3. TCRdb used MiXCR to reprocess the multiplex PCR reads, holding one entry per CDR3 protein. Of approximately 380,000 distinct CDR3 sequences in the sample, over 15% were seen once. Sequencing was carried out using blood. The receptors here all came from a young woman with Graves' hyperthyroidism.

This clonotype was detected many times. The chain couples TRBV28 to TRBJ2-7; D is uncertain. The CDR3 loop spans 14 amino acids. From germline, CDR1 is MDHEN and CDR2 SYDVKM. Trimming shortened V by 3 bases and J by 2 bases, and 11 bases separated the two germline ends. The CDR3 reads CASSFSGSPYEQYF. In nucleotides, the CDR3 is TGTGCCAGCAGTTTCTCGGGCAGCCCCTACGAGCAGTACTTC.

Remarks on this clonotype: One end of the junction varies from germline; a read error may be responsible. The V gene is TRBV7-9, the J gene TRBJ2-7; D unclear. This CDR3 contains 12 residues. Germline CDR1 reads SEHNR; CDR2 reads FQNEAQ (reference sequence). CDR3 residues: CAGSLGPDEQYF. DNA for the CDR3: TGTGCCGGCAGCTTAGGCCCGGACGAGCAGTACTTC.

This clonotype was counted between two and nine times. The V and J genes are TRBV12-3 or TRBV12-4 and TRBJ1-2; D is unresolved. V gave up 8 bases and J gave up 4 bases, with 17 bases separating them. This CDR3 is 14 amino acids long. The CDR3 region is CASLRARSGYGYTF. The CDR3 DNA reads as TGTGCCAGCCTACGTGCCCGATCGGGCTATGGCTACACCTTC.

This clonotype was seen repeatedly, ten times or more. This rearrangement joins TRBV6-4 to TRBJ2-2; TRBD1 aligns across 9 bases. The germline gives CDR1 MRHNA, CDR2 SNTAGT. V trimming: 5 bases; J trimming: 3 bases; junction bases outside the gene matches: 7. The CDR3 extends over 16 amino acids. In nucleotides, the CDR3 is TGTGCCAGCAGTCCCGGGACAGGGTTTGACACCGGGGAGCTGTTTTTT. Translation gives CASSPGTGFDTGELFF.

This clonotype was detected many times. V usage is TRBV2 and J usage is TRBJ1-1, with D perhaps matching TRBD1 (5 bases). V gave up 5 bases and J gave up 3 bases, with 13 bases separating them. The CDR3 is 14 amino acids. The germline gives CDR1 SNHLY, CDR2 FYNNEI. The DNA for the CDR3 is TGTGCCAGCAGTTCCCAGGGAGGGGACACTGAAGCTTTCTTT. Translation: CASSSQGGDTEAFF. The full variable domain, with the rest looked up from reference TRBV2 and TRBJ1-1, is EPEVTQTPSHQVTQMGQEVILRCVPISNHLYFYWYRQILGQKVEFLVSFYNNEISEKSEIFDDQFSVERPDGSNFTLKIRSTKLEDSAMYFCASSSQGGDTEAFFGQGTRLTVV.

This CDR3 reads CASSSDGPGYEQYF. Written as DNA, the CDR3 is TGTGCCAGCAGTTCCGACGGACCAGGCTACGAGCAGTACTTC. V and J are TRBV12-3 or TRBV12-4 and TRBJ2-7; no clear D. V lost 4 bases and J lost 3, with 13 bases in between. There are 14 residues in the CDR3.

This clonotype occurred once. Given a much more abundant clone one base away, this may be a read error. The CDR3 carries no conserved terminal phenylalanine or tryptophan, so it likely arises from a read error. This rearrangement joins TRBV7-3 to TRBJ1-5, with TRBD1 matching over 7 bases. Trimming at V came to 10 bases and at J to 2 bases, leaving 26 bases not matched to a gene. The CDR3 is 20 residues long. CDR1 and CDR2 from the germline V gene are SGHTA and FQGTGA. In DNA form, the CDR3 reads TGTGCCAACTCAATGGCAGCAGGGGGTTTTGGGTCGGAAGGCAATCAGCCCCAGCATGTT. It yields the protein CANSMAAGGFGSEGNQPQHV.

Details on this clonotype: A read error may be the cause here, since a much bigger clone is one base away. Since no conserved phenylalanine or tryptophan closes the CDR3, a read error is the likely cause. The DNA is left out, because the CDR3 cannot be placed on it with certainty; the CDR3 is given as TCRdb lists it. The genes are TRBV20-1 and TRBJ1-1; the table's D call, TRBD1, was not checked against the DNA. From germline, CDR1 is DFQATT and CDR2 SNEGSKA (reference sequence). Termini included, the CDR3 measures 12 amino acids. The CDR3 here is CSARSGVTEVFL.

This clonotype was seen at least ten times. V and J are TRBV6-5 and TRBJ2-7; no reliable D call. CDR3 length equals 14 residues. The germline gives CDR1 MNHEY, CDR2 SVGAGI. Between the trimmed V and J ends, which lost 2 bases and 2 bases, there was a span of 10 bases. The CDR3 protein is CASSYNVRTYEQYF. For the CDR3, the DNA is TGTGCCAGCAGTTACAATGTCCGGACCTACGAGCAGTACTTC.

This clonotype was counted ten times or more. The CDR3 reads CASSEFGVYEQYF. In DNA form, the CDR3 reads TGTGCCAGCAGTGAATTCGGGGTCTACGAGCAGTACTTC. This chain joins TRBV6-1 and TRBJ2-7, with D maybe TRBD2 (5 bases). CDR3 size: 13 residues. CDR1 and CDR2 (germline): MNHNS, SASEGT. V lost 2 bases and J 3 bases, leaving 8 bases between the germline ends.

This clonotype was observed many times. The chain has TRBV12-3 or TRBV12-4 and TRBJ1-2, with D possibly matching TRBD1 (5 bases). The germline V and J ends were trimmed by 5 bases and 0 bases, with 10 bases remaining between them. The CDR3 is 14 amino acids. The CDR3 sequence is CASSRGLANYGYTF. The CDR3 bases are TGTGCCAGCAGTCGGGGCCTCGCTAACTATGGCTACACCTTC.

This clonotype was seen repeatedly, ten times or more. The chain carries TRBV6-5 and TRBJ2-7, with TRBD2 matching 9 bases. This CDR3 is 15 amino acids long. J was trimmed by 0 bases and V by 4 bases; bases with no gene match: 4. CDR1 MNHEY and CDR2 SVGAGI come from the germline V gene. CDR3 coding DNA: TGTGCCAGCAGTTCAGCGGGGGGAAGCTCCTACGAGCAGTACTTC. It codes for CASSSAGGSSYEQYF.

There are many counts of this clonotype. The genes are TRBV6-5 and TRBJ1-1, with D perhaps TRBD1 (5 bases). The CDR3 runs to 15 residues. Trimming pared 3 bases from V and 3 bases from J, leaving 14 bases between. Germline V gene data show CDR1 as MNHEY and CDR2 as SVGAGI. The CDR3 region has the DNA TGTGCCAGCAGTTATTTCCGGCGGGGCCACACTGAAGCTTTCTTT. Its protein product is CASSYFRRGHTEAFF.

This clonotype was counted between two and nine times. A clone one base away is much larger, so this may be a read error. The rearrangement links TRBV7-2 to TRBJ2-5; D unclear. Looked up from germline, CDR1 is SGHTA and CDR2 is FQGNSA. This CDR3 contains 13 residues. The CDR3 reads CASSLRVQETKYF. Here the CDR3 DNA reads TGTGCCAGCAGCTTAAGGGTACAAGAGACCAAGTACTTC.

This clonotype came up many times. The rearrangement links TRBV29-1 to TRBJ1-2, with 7 bases matching TRBD1. Germline values: CDR1 SQVTM, CDR2 ANQGSEA. V shed 7 bases and J 6 bases; nucleotides not matched to a gene: 11. The CDR3 has 13 amino acids. The chain's CDR3 is CSANRQGSDGYTF. CDR3 in DNA: TGCAGCGCCAACCGACAGGGCTCGGATGGCTACACCTTC.

There are a few counts of this clonotype. The rearrangement joins TRBV27 to TRBJ1-6; 10 positions match TRBD1. Per the germline V gene, CDR1 is MNHEY and CDR2 is SMNVEV (reference sequence). Trimming at V came to 5 bases and at J to 10 bases, leaving 11 bases not matched to a gene. This CDR3 region has 16 residues. DNA for the CDR3: TGTGCCAGCAGTGCGGCCCGGACAGGGGGTCAATCACCCCTCCACTTT. This translates into CASSAARTGGQSPLHF.

This clonotype was observed many times. V and J are TRBV7-9 and TRBJ2-2, with 9 bases matching TRBD1. Per germline, CDR1 SEHNR and CDR2 FQNEAQ (reference sequence). The CDR3 has 12 amino acids. This CDR3 is CVGQGWTGELFF. The DNA of the CDR3 is TGTGTCGGACAGGGGTGGACCGGGGAGCTGTTTTTT. The full variable domain, in which reference TRBV7-9 and TRBJ2-2 provide the parts outside the CDR3, is DTGVSQNPRHKITKRGQNVTFRCDPISEHNRLYWYRQTLGQGPEFLTYFQNEAQLEKSRLLSDRFSAERPKGSFSTLEIQRTEQGDSAMYLCVGQGWTGELFFGEGSRLTVL.